These T cell receptor beta chains were read from a single sample in a study of blood T cell repertoires in COVID-19. Clones were read by immunoSEQ multiplex PCR, and TCRdb kept only the in-frame ones, dropping some. This table holds roughly 220,000 clones, approximately 90% found once. Sequencing was carried out using PBMCs or T cells enriched from blood (not recorded which). Source of these receptors: a woman aged 30 to 39 who had recovered from COVID-19. Each CDR3 is given with its conserved first and last residue. The order of the fields is CDR3 DNA, CDR3 protein, V gene, D gene, clone size, J gene. A D gene is named only where the DNA matches it firmly. Clone size, where shown, is once, few, many, or a class for clones that have expanded.

CDR3nt: TGTGCCAGTAGTATGGGGACAGGGGGCACTGAAGCTTTCTTT
CDR3aa: CASSMGTGGTEAFF
v_gene: TRBV19
d_gene: TRBD1
abundance: once
j_gene: TRBJ1-1

CDR3nt: TGTGCCAGCTCACCAGGGACAGGGGGCCGAATTAACTATGGCTACACCTTC
CDR3aa: CASSPGTGGRINYGYTF
v_gene: TRBV18
d_gene: TRBD1
abundance: NA
j_gene: TRBJ1-2

CDR3nt: TGTGCCAGCAGCCCCGCGGTGACAGGGGGCATAAGAGGCTACACCTTC
CDR3aa: CASSPAVTGGIRGYTF
v_gene: TRBV3-1/TRBV3-2
d_gene: TRBD1
abundance: NA
j_gene: TRBJ1-2

CDR3nt: TGTGCCAGCAGCCCCCAGGGGGGCTCTGGGGCCAACGTCCTGACTTTC
CDR3aa: CASSPQGGSGANVLTF
v_gene: TRBV7-2
d_gene: NA
abundance: NA
j_gene: TRBJ2-6

CDR3nt: TGTGCCAGCAGCTTTGCCAGCGGTACCTACGAGCAGTACTTC
CDR3aa: CASSFASGTYEQYF
v_gene: TRBV5-5
d_gene: NA
abundance: NA
j_gene: TRBJ2-7

CDR3nt: TGTGCCAGCAGTCAGAATGGTGTAAAAGAGACCCAGTACTTC
CDR3aa: CASSQNGVKETQYF
v_gene: TRBV7-2
d_gene: NA
abundance: NA
j_gene: TRBJ2-5

CDR3nt: TGTGCCAGCAGCTTGGGGGGACAGGGAGTTAGGCCCCAGCATTTT
CDR3aa: CASSLGGQGVRPQHF
v_gene: TRBV5-6
d_gene: TRBD1
abundance: NA
j_gene: TRBJ1-5

CDR3nt: TGTGCCAGCAGCTTGCCCTCGTTTAGGACAGGGAACACCTACGAGCAGTACTTC
CDR3aa: CASSLPSFRTGNTYEQYF
v_gene: TRBV5-5
d_gene: TRBD1
abundance: NA
j_gene: TRBJ2-7

CDR3nt: TGTGCCAGCAGTGATAGGACAGGGGGCTACGAGCAGTACTTC
CDR3aa: CASSDRTGGYEQYF
v_gene: TRBV25-1
d_gene: TRBD1
abundance: NA
j_gene: TRBJ2-7

CDR3nt: TGTGCCAGCAGCGCCGGGACAACTATGCAGCCCCAGCATTTT
CDR3aa: CASSAGTTMQPQHF
v_gene: TRBV9
d_gene: NA
abundance: NA
j_gene: TRBJ1-5

CDR3nt: TGTGCCAGCATCCTATCCGGCACCGGGGAGCTGTTTTTT
CDR3aa: CASILSGTGELFF
v_gene: TRBV3-1/TRBV3-2
d_gene: NA
abundance: NA
j_gene: TRBJ2-2

CDR3nt: TGTGCCAGCAGGCCGACTAGCGGGGGGTACGAGCAGTACTTC
CDR3aa: CASRPTSGGYEQYF
v_gene: TRBV2
d_gene: TRBD2
abundance: NA
j_gene: TRBJ2-7

CDR3nt: TGTGCCAGCAGCCAAGTCTTCTCACTAGCGAATGAGCAGTTCTTC
CDR3aa: CASSQVFSLANEQFF
v_gene: TRBV3-1/TRBV3-2
d_gene: TRBD2
abundance: NA
j_gene: TRBJ2-1

CDR3nt: TGTGCCAGCAGCTTGGTATTGCAATGGACAGGGACCTATGGCTACACCTTC
CDR3aa: CASSLVLQWTGTYGYTF
v_gene: TRBV5-6
d_gene: TRBD1
abundance: NA
j_gene: TRBJ1-2

CDR3nt: TGTGCCAGCTCACTACAAGCGGTCGGGCAGCACCCGAGTCCAGATACGCAGTATTTT
CDR3aa: CASSLQAVGQHPSPDTQYF
v_gene: TRBV18
d_gene: NA
abundance: NA
j_gene: TRBJ2-3

CDR3nt: TGCGCCAGCAGCCAGGGAGACAGGGGTGGGAGGGAAAAACTGTTTTTT
CDR3aa: CASSQGDRGGREKLFF
v_gene: TRBV4-3
d_gene: TRBD1
abundance: NA
j_gene: TRBJ1-4

CDR3nt: TGCGCCAGCACACGAGTGGGGGGGGCCGCAGATACGCAGTATTTT
CDR3aa: CASTRVGGAADTQYF
v_gene: TRBV4-1
d_gene: NA
abundance: NA
j_gene: TRBJ2-3

CDR3nt: TGCGCCAGCAGCCAAGATGCGGGGGCCACAGATACGCAGTATTTT
CDR3aa: CASSQDAGATDTQYF
v_gene: TRBV4-3
d_gene: NA
abundance: NA
j_gene: TRBJ2-3

CDR3nt: TGTGCCAGCAGCATCCCGCGGGGCCTCCCGGGGGATACGCAGTATTTT
CDR3aa: CASSIPRGLPGDTQYF
v_gene: TRBV11-1
d_gene: NA
abundance: NA
j_gene: TRBJ2-3